The 5 T cell receptor beta chains in this list originate from one sample, sequenced in a study of shared clonotypes between healthy human individuals. TCRdb's copy holds only in-frame clones and misses some; the assay was immunoSEQ multiplex PCR. The data hold about 1 million clones, with 60% to 80% observed a single time. What was sequenced was memory CD4+ T cells sorted from blood. Specified subset: CD45RA-negative fraction. The receptors were gathered from a man aged 18-30 years in good health.

This clone appeared a single time. V is TRBV30 and J is TRBJ2-5; D gene unclear. Germline assignment: CDR1 GTSNPN and CDR2 SVGIG (reference sequence). CDR3 length equals 13 residues. V was clipped by 3 bases and J by 5 bases, with 13 bases between them. The CDR3 spells CAWSSGRTETQYF. In nucleotides, the CDR3 is TGTGCCTGGAGCTCGGGCCGGACGGAGACCCAGTACTTC.

The rearrangement links TRBV5-1 to TRBJ1-1, with a tentative D call TRBD1 (5 bases). The ends were cut back, 1 base at V and 2 bases at J, with 9 bases in the middle. Germline-derived CDR1 and CDR2 are SGHRS and YFSETQ. The CDR3 consists of 14 residues. The CDR3 DNA sequence: TGCGCCAGCAGCTTGTTAACAGGTAACACTGAAGCTTTCTTT. The encoded protein is CASSLLTGNTEAFF. Full variable domain (remainder filled in from reference TRBV5-1 and TRBJ1-1): KAGVTQTPRYLIKTRGQQVTLSCSPISGHRSVSWYQQTPGQGLQFLFEYFSETQRNKGNFPGRFSGRQFSNSRSEMNVSTLELGDSALYLCASSLLTGNTEAFFGQGTRLTVV.

In the case of this clone: Other DNA sequences from this sample encode an identical CDR3 as well. The chain is built from TRBV7-9 and TRBJ1-1, with a tentative D call TRBD1 (5 bases). The V end was cut by 1 base, the J end by 5 bases, with 11 bases between. Germline CDR1 and CDR2: SEHNR and FQNEAQ (reference sequence). The CDR3 has 14 residues. This chain's CDR3 is CASSLGAGWTEAFF. The DNA of the CDR3 is TGTGCCAGCAGCTTAGGCGCAGGGTGGACTGAAGCTTTCTTT.

The DNA for the CDR3 is TGCGCCAGCAGCCAAGGGAGGGGACAGGGAGGTCAGCCCCAGCATTTT. It specifies CASSQGRGQGGQPQHF. The V call is TRBV4-1, the J call TRBJ1-5; 9 bases map to TRBD1. Germline CDR1 and CDR2: MGHRA and YSYEKL. The CDR3 runs 16 residues. Germline trimming cut 1 base from V and 6 bases from J; bases unmatched to any gene: 7.

This clone was observed many times. The J gene is TRBJ2-1, the V gene TRBV5-8; 8 bases fit TRBD2. V dropped 2 bases and J dropped 5; count of bases not matched to a gene: 6. The CDR3 runs 15 residues. Germline assignment: CDR1 SGHTS and CDR2 YDEGEE. The CDR3 DNA sequence: TGTGCCAGCAGCTTAGCGGGAGTTACGGACAATGAGCAGTTCTTC. Its protein is CASSLAGVTDNEQFF.